This T cell receptor (beta chain) appears in the sequencing data of a study of blood T cell repertoires in COVID-19. In germline, CDR1 is LGHNA, CDR2 YNFKEQ. The CDR3 is 17 amino acids. Trimming shortened V by 1 base and J by 8 bases, and 21 bases separated the two germline ends. Only a few counts were recorded for this clone. Authors' data handling: Amplification of reference gene primers provided the estimated nucleated cell counts. TCRdb keeps only in-frame clones here, not all; method: immunoSEQ multiplex PCR. Clone size and V and J calls were adopted from that table, with D and trimming inferred from the DNA. Of roughly 200,000 clones listed, roughly 85% are singletons.

The receptor was isolated from a man between 40 and 49 years old who had recovered from COVID-19. The sequencing input was PBMCs or T cells enriched from blood (not recorded which). The chain has TRBV4-2 and TRBJ2-1; tentative D call: TRBD2 (5 bases). CDR3 in amino acids: CASSQVSGSSGQDEQFF. In DNA, the CDR3 is TGTGCCAGCAGCCAAGTATCCGGCTCGAGCGGCCAGGATGAGCAGTTCTTC.